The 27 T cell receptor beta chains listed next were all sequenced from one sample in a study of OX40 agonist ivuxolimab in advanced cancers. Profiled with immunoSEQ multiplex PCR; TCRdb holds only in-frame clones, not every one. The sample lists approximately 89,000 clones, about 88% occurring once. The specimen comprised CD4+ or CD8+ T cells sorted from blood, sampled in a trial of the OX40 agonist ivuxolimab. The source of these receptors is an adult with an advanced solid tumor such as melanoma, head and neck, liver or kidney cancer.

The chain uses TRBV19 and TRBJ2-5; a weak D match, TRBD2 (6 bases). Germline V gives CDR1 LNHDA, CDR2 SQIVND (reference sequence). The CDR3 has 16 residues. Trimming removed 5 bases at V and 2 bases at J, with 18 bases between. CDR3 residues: CASSLTRPGGQETQYF. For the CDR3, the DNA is TGTGCCAGTAGTCTTACTCGACCAGGAGGGCAAGAGACCCAGTACTTC.

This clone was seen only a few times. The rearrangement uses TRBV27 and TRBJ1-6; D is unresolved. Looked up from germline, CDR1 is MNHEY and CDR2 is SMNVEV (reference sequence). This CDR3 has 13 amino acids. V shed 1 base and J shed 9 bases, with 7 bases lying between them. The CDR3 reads CASSLFSSSPLHF. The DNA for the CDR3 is TGTGCCAGCAGTTTATTCTCAAGTTCACCCCTCCACTTT.

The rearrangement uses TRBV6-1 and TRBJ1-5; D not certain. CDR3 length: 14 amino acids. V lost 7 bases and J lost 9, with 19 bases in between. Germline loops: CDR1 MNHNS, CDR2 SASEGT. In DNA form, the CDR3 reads TGTGCCAGCACCCTAGAGATGGGGTTAGGGCCCCAGCATTTT. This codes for CASTLEMGLGPQHF.

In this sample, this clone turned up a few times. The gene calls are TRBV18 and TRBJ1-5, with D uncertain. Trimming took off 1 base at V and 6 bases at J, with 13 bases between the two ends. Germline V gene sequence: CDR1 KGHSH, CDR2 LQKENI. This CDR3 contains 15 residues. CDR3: CASSPLNSAGQPQHF. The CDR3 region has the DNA TGTGCCAGCTCACCACTTAATAGTGCGGGTCAGCCCCAGCATTTT.

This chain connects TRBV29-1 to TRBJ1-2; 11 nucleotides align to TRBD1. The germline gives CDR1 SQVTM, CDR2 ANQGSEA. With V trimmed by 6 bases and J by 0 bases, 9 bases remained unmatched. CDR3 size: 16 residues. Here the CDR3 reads CSVGQGASTTNYGYTF. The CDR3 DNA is TGCAGCGTAGGACAGGGGGCCTCTACCACTAACTATGGCTACACCTTC.

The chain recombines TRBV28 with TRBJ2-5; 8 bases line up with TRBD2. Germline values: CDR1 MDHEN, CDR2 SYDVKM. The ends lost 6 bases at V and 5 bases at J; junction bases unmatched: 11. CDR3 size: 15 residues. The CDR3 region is CASREAGAVRETQYF. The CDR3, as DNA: TGTGCCAGCAGGGAAGCGGGGGCCGTGAGGGAGACCCAGTACTTC.

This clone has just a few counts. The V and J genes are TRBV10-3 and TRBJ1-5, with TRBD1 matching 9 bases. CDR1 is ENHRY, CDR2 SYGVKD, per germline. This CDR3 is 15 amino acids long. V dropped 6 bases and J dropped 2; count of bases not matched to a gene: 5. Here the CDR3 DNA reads TGTGCCATCAGCCCCACAGGGGGCGGCAATCAGCCCCAGCATTTT. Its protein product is CAISPTGGGNQPQHF.

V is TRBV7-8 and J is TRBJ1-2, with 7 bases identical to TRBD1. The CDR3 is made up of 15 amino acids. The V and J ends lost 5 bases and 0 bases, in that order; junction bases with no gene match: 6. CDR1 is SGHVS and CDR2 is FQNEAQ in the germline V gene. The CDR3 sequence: CASSQRTGSNYGYTF. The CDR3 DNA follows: TGTGCCAGCAGCCAGAGGACAGGCTCTAACTATGGCTACACCTTC.

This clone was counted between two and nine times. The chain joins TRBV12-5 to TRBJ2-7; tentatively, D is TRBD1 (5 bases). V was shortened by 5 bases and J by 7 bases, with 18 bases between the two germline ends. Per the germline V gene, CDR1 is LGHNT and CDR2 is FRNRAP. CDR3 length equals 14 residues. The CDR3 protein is CASGVSSRVREQYF. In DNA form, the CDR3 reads TGTGCTAGTGGTGTATCATCCAGGGTAAGAGAGCAGTACTTC.

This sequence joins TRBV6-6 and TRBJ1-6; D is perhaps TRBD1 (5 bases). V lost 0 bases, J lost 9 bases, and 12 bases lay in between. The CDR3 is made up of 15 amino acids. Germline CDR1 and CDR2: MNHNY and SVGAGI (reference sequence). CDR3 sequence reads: CASSYSGGVVSPLHF. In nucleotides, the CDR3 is TGTGCCAGCAGTTACTCGGGGGGGGTGGTTTCACCCCTCCACTTT.

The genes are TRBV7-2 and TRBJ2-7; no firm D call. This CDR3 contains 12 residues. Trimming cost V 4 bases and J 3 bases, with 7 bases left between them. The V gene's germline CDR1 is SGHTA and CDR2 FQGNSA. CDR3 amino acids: CASSSSYYEQYF. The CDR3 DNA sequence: TGTGCCAGCAGCTCATCCTACTACGAGCAGTACTTC.

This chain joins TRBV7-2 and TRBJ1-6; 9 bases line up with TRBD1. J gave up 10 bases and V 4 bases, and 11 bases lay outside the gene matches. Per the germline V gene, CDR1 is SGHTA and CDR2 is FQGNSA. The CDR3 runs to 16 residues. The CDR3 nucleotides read TGTGCCAGCAGCTCCCCGGGACAGGGTTTAGGATCACCCCTCCACTTT. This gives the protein CASSSPGQGLGSPLHF. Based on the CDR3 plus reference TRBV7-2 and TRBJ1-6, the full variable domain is GAGVSQSPSNKVTEKGKDVELRCDPISGHTALYWYRQSLGQGLEFLIYFQGNSAPDKSGLPSDRFSAERTGGSVSTLTIQRTQQEDSAVYLCASSSPGQGLGSPLHFGNGTRLTVT.

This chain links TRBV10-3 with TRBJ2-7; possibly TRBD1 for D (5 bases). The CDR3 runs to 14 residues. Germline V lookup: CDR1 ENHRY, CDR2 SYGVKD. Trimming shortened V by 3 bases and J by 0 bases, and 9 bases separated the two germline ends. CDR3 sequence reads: CAISDGRGSYEQYF. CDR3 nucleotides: TGTGCCATCAGTGACGGTAGGGGCTCCTACGAGCAGTACTTC.

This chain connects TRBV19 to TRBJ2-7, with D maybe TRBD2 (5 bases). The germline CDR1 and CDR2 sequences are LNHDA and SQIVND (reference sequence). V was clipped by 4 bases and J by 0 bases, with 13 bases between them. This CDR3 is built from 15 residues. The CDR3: CASSTEPSSSYEQYF. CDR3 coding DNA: TGTGCCAGTAGTACCGAGCCTAGCTCCTCCTACGAGCAGTACTTC.

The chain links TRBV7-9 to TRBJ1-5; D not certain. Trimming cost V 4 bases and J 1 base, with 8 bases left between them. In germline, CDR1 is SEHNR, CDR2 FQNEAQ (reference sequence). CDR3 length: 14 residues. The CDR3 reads CASSSPESNQPQHF. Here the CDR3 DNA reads TGTGCCAGCAGCTCCCCAGAAAGCAATCAGCCCCAGCATTTT. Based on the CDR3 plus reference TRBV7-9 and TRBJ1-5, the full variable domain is DTGVSQNPRHKITKRGQNVTFRCDPISEHNRLYWYRQTLGQGPEFLTYFQNEAQLEKSRLLSDRFSAERPKGSFSTLEIQRTEQGDSAMYLCASSSPESNQPQHFGDGTRLSIL.

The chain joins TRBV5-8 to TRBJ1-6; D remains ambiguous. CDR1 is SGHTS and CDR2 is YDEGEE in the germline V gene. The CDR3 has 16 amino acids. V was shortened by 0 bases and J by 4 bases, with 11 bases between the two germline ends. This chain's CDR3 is CASSLAAELYNSPLHF. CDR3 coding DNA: TGTGCCAGCAGCTTGGCGGCAGAACTTTATAATTCACCCCTCCACTTT.

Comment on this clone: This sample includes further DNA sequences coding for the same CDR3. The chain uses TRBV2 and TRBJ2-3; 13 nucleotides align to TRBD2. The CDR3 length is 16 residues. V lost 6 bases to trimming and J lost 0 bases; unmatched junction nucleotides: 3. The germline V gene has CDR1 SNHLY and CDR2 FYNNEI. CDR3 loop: CASRRLAGGSTDTQYF. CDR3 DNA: TGTGCCAGCAGGCGACTAGCGGGGGGTAGCACAGATACGCAGTATTTT.

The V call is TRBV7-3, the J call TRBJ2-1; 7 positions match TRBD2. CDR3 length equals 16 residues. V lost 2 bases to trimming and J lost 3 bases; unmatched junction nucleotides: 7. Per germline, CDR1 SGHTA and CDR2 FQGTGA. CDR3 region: CASSLSGAGIYNEQFF. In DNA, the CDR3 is TGTGCCAGCAGCTTATCGGGAGCGGGGATCTACAATGAGCAGTTCTTC.

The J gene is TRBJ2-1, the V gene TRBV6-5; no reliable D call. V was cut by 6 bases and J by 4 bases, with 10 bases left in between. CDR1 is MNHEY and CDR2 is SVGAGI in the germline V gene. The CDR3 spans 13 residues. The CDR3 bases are TGTGCCAGCAGGACCGACCAGTACAATGAGCAGTTCTTC. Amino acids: CASRTDQYNEQFF.

The CDR3 coding sequence is TGTGCCAGTAGTCTCCCCCTCACGGGCAGGGGATCCTATAGCAATCAGCCCCAGCATTTT. Protein sequence: CASSLPLTGRGSYSNQPQHF. V and J are TRBV19 and TRBJ1-5, with a tentative D call TRBD1 (6 bases). The CDR3 sequence is 20 residues long. CDR1 LNHDA and CDR2 SQIVND come from the germline V gene (reference sequence). Trimming shortened V by 5 bases and J by 0 bases, and 26 bases separated the two germline ends.

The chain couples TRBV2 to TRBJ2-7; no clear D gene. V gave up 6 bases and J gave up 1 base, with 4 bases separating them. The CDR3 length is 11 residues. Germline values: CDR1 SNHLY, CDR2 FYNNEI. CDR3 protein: CASRESYEQYF. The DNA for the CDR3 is TGTGCCAGCAGGGAGTCCTACGAGCAGTACTTC.

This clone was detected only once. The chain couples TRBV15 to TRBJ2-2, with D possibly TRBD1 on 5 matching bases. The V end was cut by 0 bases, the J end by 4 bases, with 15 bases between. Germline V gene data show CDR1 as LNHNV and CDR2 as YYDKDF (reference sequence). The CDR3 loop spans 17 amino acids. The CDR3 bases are TGTGCCACCAGCAGAGACCCCCAGGGTGCGGTCACCGGGGAGCTGTTTTTT. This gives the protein CATSRDPQGAVTGELFF. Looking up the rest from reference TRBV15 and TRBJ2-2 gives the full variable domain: DAMVIQNPRYQVTQFGKPVTLSCSQTLNHNVMYWYQQKSSQAPKLLFHYYDKDFNNEADTPDNFQSRRPNTSFCFLDIRSPGLGDTAMYLCATSRDPQGAVTGELFFGEGSRLTVL.

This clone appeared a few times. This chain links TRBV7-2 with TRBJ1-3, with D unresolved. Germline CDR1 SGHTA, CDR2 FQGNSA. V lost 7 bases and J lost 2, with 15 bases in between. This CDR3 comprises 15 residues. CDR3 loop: CASTQLGRTGNTIYF. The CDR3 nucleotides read TGTGCCAGCACCCAGTTGGGGAGGACTGGAAACACCATATATTTT.

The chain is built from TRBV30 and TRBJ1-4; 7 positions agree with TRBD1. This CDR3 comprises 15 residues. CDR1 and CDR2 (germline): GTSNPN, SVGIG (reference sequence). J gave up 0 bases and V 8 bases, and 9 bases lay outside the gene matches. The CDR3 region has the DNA TGTGCCCGAGGCAGGGGGGGGGCAACTAATGAAAAACTGTTTTTT. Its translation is CARGRGGATNEKLFF.

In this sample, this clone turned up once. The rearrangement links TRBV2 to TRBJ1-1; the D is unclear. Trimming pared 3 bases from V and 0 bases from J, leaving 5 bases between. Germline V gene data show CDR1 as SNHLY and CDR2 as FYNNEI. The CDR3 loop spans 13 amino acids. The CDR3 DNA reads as TGTGCCAGCAGTGAGGAGGTGAACACTGAAGCTTTCTTT. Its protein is CASSEEVNTEAFF.

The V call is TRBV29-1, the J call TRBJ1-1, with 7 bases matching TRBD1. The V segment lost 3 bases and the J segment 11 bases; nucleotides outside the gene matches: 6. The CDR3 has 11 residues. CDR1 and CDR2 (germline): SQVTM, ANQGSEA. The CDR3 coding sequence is TGCAGCGTTGAGACAGGGAGAGATGCTTTCTTT. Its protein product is CSVETGRDAFF.

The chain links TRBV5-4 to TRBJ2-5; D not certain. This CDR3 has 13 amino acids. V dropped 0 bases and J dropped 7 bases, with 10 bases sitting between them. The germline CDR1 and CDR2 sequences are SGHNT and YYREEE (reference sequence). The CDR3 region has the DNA TGTGCCAGCAGCTTGGGATCGGACCCGACCCAGTACTTC. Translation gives CASSLGSDPTQYF.